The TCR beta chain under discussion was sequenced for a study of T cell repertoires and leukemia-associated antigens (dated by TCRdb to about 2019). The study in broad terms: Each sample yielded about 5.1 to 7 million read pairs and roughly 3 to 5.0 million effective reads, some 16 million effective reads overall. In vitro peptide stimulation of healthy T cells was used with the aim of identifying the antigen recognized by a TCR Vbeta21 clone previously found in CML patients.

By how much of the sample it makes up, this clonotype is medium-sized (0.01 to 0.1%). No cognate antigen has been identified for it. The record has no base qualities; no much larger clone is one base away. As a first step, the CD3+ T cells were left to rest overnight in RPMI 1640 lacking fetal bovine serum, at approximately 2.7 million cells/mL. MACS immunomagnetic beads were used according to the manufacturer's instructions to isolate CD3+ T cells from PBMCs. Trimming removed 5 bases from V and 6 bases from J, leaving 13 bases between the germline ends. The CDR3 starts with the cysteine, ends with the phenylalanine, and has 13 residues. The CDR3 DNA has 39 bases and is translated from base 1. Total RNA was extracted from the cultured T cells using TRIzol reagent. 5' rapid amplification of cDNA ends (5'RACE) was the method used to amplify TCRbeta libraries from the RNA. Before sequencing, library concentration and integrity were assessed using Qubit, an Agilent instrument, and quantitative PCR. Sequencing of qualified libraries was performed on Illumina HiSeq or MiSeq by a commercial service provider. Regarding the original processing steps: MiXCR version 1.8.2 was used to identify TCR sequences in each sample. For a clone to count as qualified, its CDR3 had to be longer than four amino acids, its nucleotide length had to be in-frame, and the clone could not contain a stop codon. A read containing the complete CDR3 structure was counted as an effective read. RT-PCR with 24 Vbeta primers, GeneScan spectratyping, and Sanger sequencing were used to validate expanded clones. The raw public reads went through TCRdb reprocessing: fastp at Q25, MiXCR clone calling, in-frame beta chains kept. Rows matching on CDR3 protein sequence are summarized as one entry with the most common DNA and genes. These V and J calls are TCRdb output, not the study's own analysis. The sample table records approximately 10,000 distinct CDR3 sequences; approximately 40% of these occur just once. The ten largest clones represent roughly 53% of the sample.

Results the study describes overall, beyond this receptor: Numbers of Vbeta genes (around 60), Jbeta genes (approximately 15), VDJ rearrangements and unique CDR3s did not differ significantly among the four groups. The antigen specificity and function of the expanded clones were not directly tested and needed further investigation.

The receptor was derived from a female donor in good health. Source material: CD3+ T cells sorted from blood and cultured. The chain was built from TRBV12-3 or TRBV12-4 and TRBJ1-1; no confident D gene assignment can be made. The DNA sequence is TGTGCCAGCAGTCTCGACGTTGGGGCTGAAGCTTTCTTT. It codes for CASSLDVGAEAFF.